A selection of T cell receptor beta chains follows, all from one sample in a study of technical replicates of blood from a few donors. Here immunoSEQ multiplex PCR was the method, and the copy in TCRdb shows in-frame clones only, minus some. The sample gives 70,000 to 80,000 clones, nearly 98% of which show up once; roughly 0.19% is in the top ten. Sequencing was done on a sample of T cells isolated from PBMCs. Source of these receptors: a human donor in good health. The CDR3 runs from the conserved cysteine through the conserved F or W. A D gene is named only where the DNA matches it firmly. A row's size may be missing; if present it is once, few, many or a size class.

>-|TRBD1|TRBJ2-7|TRBV5-4
CASSLYRGRENEQYF
TGTGCCAGCAGCTTGTACAGGGGGCGAGAAAACGAGCAGTACTTC
>-|-|TRBJ1-5|TRBV4-1
CASSQVPSGGGQPQHF
TGCGCCAGCAGCCAAGTCCCATCGGGAGGCGGTCAGCCCCAGCATTTT
>-|-|TRBJ1-2|TRBV19
CASSIDRGRDGYTF
TGTGCCAGTAGTATAGATCGGGGTCGGGATGGCTACACCTTC
>-|TRBD1|TRBJ1-1|TRBV11-2
CASSLSSDRGTEAFF
TGTGCCAGCAGCTTATCGTCGGACAGGGGAACTGAAGCTTTCTTT
>-|-|TRBJ1-1|TRBV30
CAWISTGSLGAFF
TGTGCCTGGATAAGCACAGGGAGTTTAGGGGCTTTCTTT
>-|TRBD2|TRBJ2-3|TRBV4-1
CASSQDRDYSDTQYF
TGCGCCAGCAGCCAAGATAGGGACTATTCAGATACGCAGTATTTT
>-|-|TRBJ1-1|TRBV5-1
CASSITEVAGTEAFF
TGCGCCAGCAGCATAACTGAGGTAGCCGGTACTGAAGCTTTCTTT
>once|-|TRBJ2-1|TRBV29-1
CSVVEESPRVNNEQFF
TGCAGCGTTGTGGAGGAGTCTCCGAGGGTCAACAATGAGCAGTTCTTC
>-|-|TRBJ1-2|TRBV5-6
CASSFRGGLNYGYTF
TGTGCCAGCAGCTTTAGGGGGGGGTTGAACTATGGCTACACCTTC
>-|-|TRBJ2-1|TRBV18
CASSPEGRYEQFF
TGTGCCAGCTCACCCGAAGGGAGATATGAGCAGTTCTTC
>-|-|TRBJ1-6|TRBV6-1
CASSELPGDTPLHF
TGTGCCAGCAGTGAACTGCCAGGGGATACACCCCTCCACTTT
>once|-|TRBJ2-2|TRBV7-7
CASSLSLGAGSGELFF
TGTGCTAGCAGCTTATCGCTGGGCGCGGGCTCCGGGGAGCTGTTTTTT
>-|-|TRBJ1-6|TRBV27
CASSYGQSGSPLHF
TGTGCCAGCAGTTACGGACAGTCGGGCTCACCCCTCCACTTT
>-|TRBD2|TRBJ2-7|TRBV5-6
CASSLVGGTGVEQYF
TGTGCCAGCAGCTTGGTGGGAGGGACTGGGGTTGAGCAGTACTTC
>-|-|TRBJ2-1|TRBV4-1
CASSHPIKPYNEQFF
TGCGCCAGCAGCCACCCTATAAAGCCCTACAATGAGCAGTTCTTC
>once|-|TRBJ1-3|TRBV5-4
CASSLAGQPGNTIYF
TGTGCCAGCAGCTTGGCAGGACAGCCGGGAAACACCATATATTTT
>-|-|TRBJ1-1|TRBV18
CASSPSANSLSNTEAFF
TGTGCCAGCTCACCAAGTGCGAATTCTCTCTCGAACACTGAAGCTTTCTTT
>-|TRBD1|TRBJ2-7|TRBV27
CASSTPIQGQRYEQYF
TGTGCCAGCAGTACGCCCATCCAGGGACAGCGCTACGAGCAGTACTTC
>-|TRBD2|TRBJ2-7|TRBV4-2
CASSQAGTSVYEQYF
TGTGCCAGCAGCCAAGCTGGGACTAGCGTCTACGAGCAGTACTTC
>-|TRBD2|TRBJ2-3|TRBV9
CASSVELGRATDTQYF
TGTGCCAGCAGCGTAGAGCTCGGGAGGGCAACAGATACGCAGTATTTT
>-|TRBD2|TRBJ2-7|TRBV11-2
CASRGLAGNYEQYF
TGTGCCAGCAGAGGTTTAGCGGGAAACTACGAGCAGTACTTC
>few|-|TRBJ2-3|TRBV5-1
CASSFRLGLSSTDTQYF
TGCGCCAGCAGCTTCCGGCTTGGGCTTTCTAGCACAGATACGCAGTATTTT
>-|TRBD1|TRBJ1-4|TRBV4-1
CASSPYRGLDFNEKLFF
TGCGCCAGCAGCCCTTACAGGGGCCTGGACTTTAATGAAAAACTGTTTTTT
>-|TRBD1|TRBJ2-7|TRBV7-9
CASSPPLTGEGEQYF
TGTGCCAGCAGCCCACCGCTGACAGGGGAAGGGGAGCAGTACTTC
>once|-|TRBJ2-2|TRBV19
CASSKLASANTGELFF
TGTGCCAGTAGTAAGTTAGCATCGGCGAACACCGGGGAGCTGTTTTTT
>-|TRBD2|TRBJ2-2|TRBV7-9
CASSLRGSGTGELFF
TGTGCCAGCAGCTTACGCGGGAGTGGCACCGGGGAGCTGTTTTTT
>-|TRBD1|TRBJ1-5|TRBV6-1
CATVRDRGQPQHF
TGTGCCACTGTGAGGGACAGGGGCCAGCCCCAGCATTTT
>-|-|TRBJ2-7|TRBV9
CASSVGGTYEQYF
TGTGCCAGCAGCGTAGGCGGGACCTACGAGCAGTACTTC
>-|TRBD1|TRBJ1-1|TRBV10-2
CASGDRGAGVEAFF
TGCGCCAGCGGGGACAGGGGAGCGGGTGTTGAAGCTTTCTTT
>-|-|TRBJ2-2|TRBV7-9
CASSPLWNTGELFF
TGTGCCAGCAGCCCCCTCTGGAACACCGGGGAGCTGTTTTTT
>-|-|TRBJ2-1|TRBV10-2
CASSEDRGSLNEQFF
TGCGCCAGCAGTGAGGACCGGGGGTCCCTCAATGAGCAGTTCTTC
>once|-|TRBJ2-7|TRBV5-1
CASSFAGKNSYEQYF
TGCGCCAGCAGCTTCGCGGGGAAAAATTCCTACGAGCAGTACTTC
>-|-|TRBJ2-3|TRBV7-9
CASSLLSTDTQYF
TGTGCCAGCAGCCTCCTGAGCACAGATACGCAGTATTTT
>-|-|TRBJ2-1|TRBV5-4
CASSAQTRGFDNEQFF
TGTGCCAGCAGCGCACAGACTAGAGGCTTCGACAATGAGCAGTTCTTC
>once|TRBD2|TRBJ2-1|TRBV7-2
CASSSSYLAGGRDEQFF
TGTGCCAGCAGCTCCTCCTACCTAGCGGGGGGTCGCGATGAGCAGTTCTTC
>-|TRBD1|TRBJ2-7|TRBV11-2
CASSSIAGTGRQGEQYF
TGTGCCAGCAGCAGTATTGCCGGGACAGGGCGTCAAGGGGAGCAGTACTTC
>-|-|TRBJ2-1|TRBV7-9
CASSFGGVEQFF
TGTGCCAGCAGCTTCGGGGGTGTGGAGCAGTTCTTC
>-|-|TRBJ1-5|TRBV6-1
CASSELWGPDQPQHF
TGTGCCAGCAGTGAACTATGGGGGCCGGATCAGCCCCAGCATTTT
>-|TRBD2|TRBJ2-7|TRBV28
CASSGSSGSGNEQYF
TGTGCCAGCAGTGGATCTAGCGGGAGCGGCAACGAGCAGTACTTC
>-|-|TRBJ2-7|TRBV6-5
CASSLDKYEQYF
TGTGCCAGCAGTTTAGACAAGTACGAGCAGTACTTC